This T cell receptor (beta chain) was captured by sequencing in a study of response to subunit inactivated influenza vaccine. MiXCR was run by TCRdb on the RT-PCR reads, yielding one entry per CDR3 protein. Among about 570,000 distinct CDR3 sequences, 12% were seen once, and the ten largest hold 10% to 13%. This CDR3 comprises 16 residues. The V gene lost 4 bases and the J gene lost 1 base, with 14 bases spanning the gap. Looked up from germline, CDR1 is SEHNR and CDR2 is FQNEAQ (reference sequence). General study points: There was a suggestion from the authors that each seasonal influenza vaccination recruits few new T cells.

A word on this clonotype: Its antigen remains unknown.

The source of this sequence is a man aged 50-59 years who received an inactivated influenza vaccine. The specimen comprised PBMCs from blood, sampled on the day of vaccination. This rearrangement joins TRBV7-9 to TRBJ2-1; no definite D call. In nucleotides, the CDR3 is TGTGCCAGCAGCTCCTGGACCCATCTATCCTACAATGAGCAGTTCTTC. It codes for CASSSWTHLSYNEQFF.